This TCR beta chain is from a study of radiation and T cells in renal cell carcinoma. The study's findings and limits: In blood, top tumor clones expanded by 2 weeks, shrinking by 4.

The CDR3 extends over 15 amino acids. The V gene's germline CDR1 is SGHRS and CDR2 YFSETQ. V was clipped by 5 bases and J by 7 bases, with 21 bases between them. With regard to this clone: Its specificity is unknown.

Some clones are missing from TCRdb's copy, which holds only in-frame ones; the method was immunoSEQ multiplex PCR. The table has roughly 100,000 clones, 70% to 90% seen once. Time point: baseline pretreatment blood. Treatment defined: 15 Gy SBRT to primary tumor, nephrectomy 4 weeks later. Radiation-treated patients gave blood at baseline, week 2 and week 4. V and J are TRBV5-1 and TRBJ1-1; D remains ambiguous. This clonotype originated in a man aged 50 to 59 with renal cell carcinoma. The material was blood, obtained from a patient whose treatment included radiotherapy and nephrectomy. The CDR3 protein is CASRSGEDGKFEAFF. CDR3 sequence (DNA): TGCGCCAGCAGGTCCGGTGAGGACGGAAAATTTGAAGCTTTCTTT.